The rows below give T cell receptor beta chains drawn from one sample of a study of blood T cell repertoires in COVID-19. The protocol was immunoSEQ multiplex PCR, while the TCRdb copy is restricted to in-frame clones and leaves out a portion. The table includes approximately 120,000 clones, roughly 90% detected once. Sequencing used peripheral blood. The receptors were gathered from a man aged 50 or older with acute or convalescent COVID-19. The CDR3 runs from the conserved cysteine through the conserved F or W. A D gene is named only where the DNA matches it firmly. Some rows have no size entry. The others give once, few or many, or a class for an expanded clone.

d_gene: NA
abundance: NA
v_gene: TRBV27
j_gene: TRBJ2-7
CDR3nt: TGTGCCAGCAGTTTATCCACCCTGGGGGGGCCCTACGAGCAGTACTTC
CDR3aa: CASSLSTLGGPYEQYF

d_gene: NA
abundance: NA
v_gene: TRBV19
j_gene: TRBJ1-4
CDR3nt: TGTGCCAGTAGTATAAAGGAGTCGACGCCTCTGTTTTTT
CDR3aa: CASSIKESTPLFF

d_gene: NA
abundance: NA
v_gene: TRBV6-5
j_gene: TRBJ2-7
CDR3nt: TGTGCCAGCAGCGCTGACTCCTACCCCTACGAGCAGTACTTC
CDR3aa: CASSADSYPYEQYF

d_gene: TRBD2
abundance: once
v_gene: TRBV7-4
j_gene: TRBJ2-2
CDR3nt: TGTGCCAGCAGCTTCGGACTAGCGGTCCGGAAAGGTAACACCGGGGAGCTGTTTTTT
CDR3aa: CASSFGLAVRKGNTGELFF

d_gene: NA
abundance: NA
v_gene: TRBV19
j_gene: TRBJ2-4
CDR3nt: TGTGCCAGTAGTACCCAGGTCGGCCAGCGGAAAAACATTCAGTACTTC
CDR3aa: CASSTQVGQRKNIQYF

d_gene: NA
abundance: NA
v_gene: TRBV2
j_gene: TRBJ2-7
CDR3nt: TGTGCCAGCTGGGACTCCCCCTACGAGCAGTACTTC
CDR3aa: CASWDSPYEQYF

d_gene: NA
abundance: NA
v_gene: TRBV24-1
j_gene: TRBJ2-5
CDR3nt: TGTGCCACCAGTGACCCCAGGGAGGTTGAGACCCAGTACTTC
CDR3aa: CATSDPREVETQYF

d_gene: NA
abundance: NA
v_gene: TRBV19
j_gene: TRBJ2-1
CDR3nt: TGTGCCACCCGGTGGGGCGGGAACAACCCGCATGAGCAGTTCTTC
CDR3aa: CATRWGGNNPHEQFF

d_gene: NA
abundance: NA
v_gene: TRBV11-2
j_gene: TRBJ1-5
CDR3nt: TGTGCCAGCAGCTCCTCCTATAATAGCAATCAGCCCCAGCATTTT
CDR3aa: CASSSSYNSNQPQHF

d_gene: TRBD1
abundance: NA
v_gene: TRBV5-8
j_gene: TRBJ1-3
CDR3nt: TGTGCCAGCAGCTTCGGGACAGGGCCTTCTGGAAACACCATATATTTT
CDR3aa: CASSFGTGPSGNTIYF

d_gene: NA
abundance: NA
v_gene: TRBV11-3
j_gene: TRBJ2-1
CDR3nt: TGTGCCAGCGGGCAGGGGAGCCATGAGCAGTTCTTC
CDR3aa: CASGQGSHEQFF

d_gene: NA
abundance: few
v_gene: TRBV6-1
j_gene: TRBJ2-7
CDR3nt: TGTGCCAGCAGTGAAGAGGGGACAAACTACGAGCAGTACTTC
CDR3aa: CASSEEGTNYEQYF

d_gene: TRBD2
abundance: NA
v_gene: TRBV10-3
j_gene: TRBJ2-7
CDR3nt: TGTGCCATCAGTGAGTCGTCTAGCGGTTACTCCTACGAGCAGTACTTC
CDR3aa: CAISESSSGYSYEQYF

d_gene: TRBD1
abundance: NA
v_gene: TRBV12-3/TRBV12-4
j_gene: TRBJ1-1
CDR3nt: TGTGCCAGCACCCTGACAGGGGGCACTGAAGCTTTCTTT
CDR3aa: CASTLTGGTEAFF

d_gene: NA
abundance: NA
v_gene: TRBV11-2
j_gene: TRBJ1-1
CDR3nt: TGTGCCAGCAGCTTAGGGTGGGGGAGGATGAACACTGAAGCTTTCTTT
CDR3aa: CASSLGWGRMNTEAFF

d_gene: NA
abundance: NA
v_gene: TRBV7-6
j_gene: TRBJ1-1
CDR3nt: TGTGCCAGCAGCTTAGAGTTCAGGGGCATGAACACTGAAGCTTTCTTT
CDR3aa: CASSLEFRGMNTEAFF

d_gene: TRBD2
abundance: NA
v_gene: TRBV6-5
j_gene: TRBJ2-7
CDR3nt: TGTGCCAGCAGTTACTCTGCGGGAGCTGGTGACGAGCAGTACTTC
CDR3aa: CASSYSAGAGDEQYF

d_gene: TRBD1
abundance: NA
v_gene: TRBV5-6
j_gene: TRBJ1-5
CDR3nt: TGTGCCAGCAGCTCGATCGTACAGGGGGATCAGCCCCAGCATTTT
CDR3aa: CASSSIVQGDQPQHF

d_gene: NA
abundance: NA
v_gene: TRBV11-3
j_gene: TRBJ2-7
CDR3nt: TGTGCCAGCAGCTTAGGCCCTAGCGCGTCCTACGAGCAGTACTTC
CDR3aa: CASSLGPSASYEQYF

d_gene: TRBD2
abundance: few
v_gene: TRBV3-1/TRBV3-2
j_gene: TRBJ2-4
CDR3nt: TGTGCCAGCAGCCAAGATCAGAGCGGGAACAACATTCAGTACTTC
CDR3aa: CASSQDQSGNNIQYF

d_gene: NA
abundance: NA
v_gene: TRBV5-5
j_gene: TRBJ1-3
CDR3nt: TGTGCCAGCACTCGTACGGACAGCCACTCTGGAAACACCATATATTTT
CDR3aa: CASTRTDSHSGNTIYF

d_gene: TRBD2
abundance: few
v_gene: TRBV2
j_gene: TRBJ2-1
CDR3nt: TGTGCCAGCAGGATGGGACTAGCGGCTGTCAATGAGCAGTTCTTC
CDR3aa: CASRMGLAAVNEQFF

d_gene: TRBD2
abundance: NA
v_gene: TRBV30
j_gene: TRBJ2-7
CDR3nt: TGTGCCTGGACCTCTAGCCGGACTAGCGGGAGGGCCCTCGCCCACGAGCAGTACTTC
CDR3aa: CAWTSSRTSGRALAHEQYF

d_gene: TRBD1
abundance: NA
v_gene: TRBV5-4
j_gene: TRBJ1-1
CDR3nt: TGTGCCAGCAGCTTACGGGCGGGACAGGGGGAGGCCAACACTGAAGCTTTCTTT
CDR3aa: CASSLRAGQGEANTEAFF

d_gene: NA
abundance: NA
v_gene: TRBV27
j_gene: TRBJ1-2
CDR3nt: TGTGCCAGCGCTTCGGACAGAGTCTATGGCTACACCTTC
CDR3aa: CASASDRVYGYTF

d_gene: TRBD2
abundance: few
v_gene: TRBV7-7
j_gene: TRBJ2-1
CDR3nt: TGTGCCAGCAGCTTAAGCGCTACCGGGACTAGCGTTTACAATGAGCAGTTCTTC
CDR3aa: CASSLSATGTSVYNEQFF

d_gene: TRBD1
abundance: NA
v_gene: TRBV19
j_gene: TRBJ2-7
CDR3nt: TGTGCCAGTAGTACACTCGGGACAGGGGGTTCCGAGCAGTACTTC
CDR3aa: CASSTLGTGGSEQYF

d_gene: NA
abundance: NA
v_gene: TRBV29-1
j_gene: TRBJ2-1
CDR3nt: TGCAGCGGGGGTAGGGGTGAGCAGTTCTTC
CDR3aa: CSGGRGEQFF

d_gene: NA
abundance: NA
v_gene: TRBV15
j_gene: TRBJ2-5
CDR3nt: TGTGCCACCAGCAGGGAGACCCGACTAGGGACCCAGTACTTC
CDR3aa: CATSRETRLGTQYF

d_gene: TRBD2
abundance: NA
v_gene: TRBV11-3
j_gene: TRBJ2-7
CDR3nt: TGTGCCAGCAGCACGGGACTAGCGGGAGCAGACTTC
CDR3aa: CASSTGLAGADF

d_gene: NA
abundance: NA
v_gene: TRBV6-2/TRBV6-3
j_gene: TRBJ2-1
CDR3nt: TGTGCCAGCAGTTATCTACACAATGAGCAGTTCTTC
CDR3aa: CASSYLHNEQFF

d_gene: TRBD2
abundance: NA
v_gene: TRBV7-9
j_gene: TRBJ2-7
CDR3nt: TGTGCCAGCAGCTTAGCTAGCGGGATAAATGAGCAGTACTTC
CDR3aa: CASSLASGINEQYF

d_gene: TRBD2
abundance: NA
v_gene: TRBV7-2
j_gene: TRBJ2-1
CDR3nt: TGTGCCAGCAGCTTAGCTAGGAGGACTAGCGGGGGGTATGAGCAGTTCTTC
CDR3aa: CASSLARRTSGGYEQFF

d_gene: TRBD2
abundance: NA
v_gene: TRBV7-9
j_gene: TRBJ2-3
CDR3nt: TGTGCCAGCAGCTGGGGCGCTAGCGGGAGCTACACAGATACGCAGTATTTT
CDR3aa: CASSWGASGSYTDTQYF

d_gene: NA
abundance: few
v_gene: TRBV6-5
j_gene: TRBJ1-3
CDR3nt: TGTGCCAGCAGTTCTGTGGTGGAGGGAAACACCATATATTTT
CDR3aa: CASSSVVEGNTIYF